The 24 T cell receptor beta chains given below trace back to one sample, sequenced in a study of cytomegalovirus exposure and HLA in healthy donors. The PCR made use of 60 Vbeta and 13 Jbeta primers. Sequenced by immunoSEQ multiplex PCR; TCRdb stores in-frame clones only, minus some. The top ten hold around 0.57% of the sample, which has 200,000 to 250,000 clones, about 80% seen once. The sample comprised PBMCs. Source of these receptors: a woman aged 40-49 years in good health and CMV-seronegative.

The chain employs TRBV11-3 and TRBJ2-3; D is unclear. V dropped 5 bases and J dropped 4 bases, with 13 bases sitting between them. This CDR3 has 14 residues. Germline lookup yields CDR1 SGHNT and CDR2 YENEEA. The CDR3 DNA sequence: TGTGCCAGCAGCAACCCCCCGGGTTCAGATACGCAGTATTTT. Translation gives CASSNPPGSDTQYF.

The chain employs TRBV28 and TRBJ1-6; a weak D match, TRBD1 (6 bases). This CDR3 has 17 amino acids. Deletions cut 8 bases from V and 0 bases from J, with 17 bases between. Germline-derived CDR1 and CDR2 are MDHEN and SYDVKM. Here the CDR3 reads CASGPPQGSSYNSPLHF. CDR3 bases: TGTGCCAGCGGACCCCCACAGGGAAGCTCCTATAATTCACCCCTCCACTTT.

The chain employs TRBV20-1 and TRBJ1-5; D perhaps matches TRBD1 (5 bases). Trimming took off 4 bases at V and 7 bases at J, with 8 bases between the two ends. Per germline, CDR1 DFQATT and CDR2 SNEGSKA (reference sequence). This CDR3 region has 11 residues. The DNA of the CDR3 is TGCAGTGCTAAGGGGAACCAGCCCCAGCATTTT. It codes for CSAKGNQPQHF.

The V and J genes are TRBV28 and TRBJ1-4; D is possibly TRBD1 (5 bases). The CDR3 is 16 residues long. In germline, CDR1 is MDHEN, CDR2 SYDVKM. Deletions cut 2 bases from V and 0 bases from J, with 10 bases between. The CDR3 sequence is CASSLPGGATNEKLFF. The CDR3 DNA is TGTGCCAGCAGTTTACCCGGAGGGGCAACTAATGAAAAACTGTTTTTT.

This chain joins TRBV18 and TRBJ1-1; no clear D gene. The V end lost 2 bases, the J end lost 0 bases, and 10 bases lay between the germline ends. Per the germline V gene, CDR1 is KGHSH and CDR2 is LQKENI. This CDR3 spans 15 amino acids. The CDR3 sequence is CASSPVRHMNTEAFF. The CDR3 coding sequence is TGTGCCAGCTCACCAGTGCGACATATGAACACTGAAGCTTTCTTT.

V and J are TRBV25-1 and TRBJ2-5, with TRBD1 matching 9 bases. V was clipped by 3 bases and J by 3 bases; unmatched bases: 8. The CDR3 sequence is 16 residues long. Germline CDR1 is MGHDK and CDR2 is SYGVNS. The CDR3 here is CASSDMSGTGKETQYF. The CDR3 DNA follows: TGTGCCAGCAGTGACATGTCCGGGACAGGGAAAGAGACCCAGTACTTC.

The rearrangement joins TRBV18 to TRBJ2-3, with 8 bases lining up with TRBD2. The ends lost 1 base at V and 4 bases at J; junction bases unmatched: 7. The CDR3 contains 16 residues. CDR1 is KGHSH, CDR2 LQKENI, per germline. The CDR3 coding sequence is TGTGCCAGCTCACCACGACGCGGGGGGTTGTCAGATACGCAGTATTTT. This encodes CASSPRRGGLSDTQYF.

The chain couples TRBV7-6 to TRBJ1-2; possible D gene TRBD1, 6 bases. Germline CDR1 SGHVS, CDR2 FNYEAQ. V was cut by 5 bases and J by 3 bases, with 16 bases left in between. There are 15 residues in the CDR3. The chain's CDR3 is CASSPGAGDDYGYTF. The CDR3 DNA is TGTGCCAGCAGCCCAGGGGCAGGGGATGACTATGGCTACACCTTC. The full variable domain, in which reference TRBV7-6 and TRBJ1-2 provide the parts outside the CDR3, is GAGVSQSPRYKVTKRGQDVALRCDPISGHVSLYWYRQALGQGPEFLTYFNYEAQQDKSGLPNDRFSAERPEGSISTLTIQRTEQRDSAMYRCASSPGAGDDYGYTFGSGTRLTVV.

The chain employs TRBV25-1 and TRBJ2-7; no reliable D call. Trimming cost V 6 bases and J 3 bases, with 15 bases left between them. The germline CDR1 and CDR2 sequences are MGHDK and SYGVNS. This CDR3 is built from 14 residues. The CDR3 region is CASRDSIDYYEQYF. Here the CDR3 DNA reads TGTGCCAGCAGGGATAGCATCGATTACTACGAGCAGTACTTC.

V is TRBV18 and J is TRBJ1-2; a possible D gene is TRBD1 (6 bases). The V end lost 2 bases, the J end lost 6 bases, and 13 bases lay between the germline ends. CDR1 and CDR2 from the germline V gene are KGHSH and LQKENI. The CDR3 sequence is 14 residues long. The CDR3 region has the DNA TGTGCCAGCTCACCAGGGACATCCCGGGATGGCTACACCTTC. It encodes CASSPGTSRDGYTF.

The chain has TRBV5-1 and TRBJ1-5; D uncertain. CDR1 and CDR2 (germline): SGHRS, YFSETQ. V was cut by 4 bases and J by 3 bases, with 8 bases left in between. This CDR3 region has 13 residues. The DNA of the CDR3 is TGCGCCAGCAGCGCGGGAGACAATCAGCCCCAGCATTTT. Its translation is CASSAGDNQPQHF.

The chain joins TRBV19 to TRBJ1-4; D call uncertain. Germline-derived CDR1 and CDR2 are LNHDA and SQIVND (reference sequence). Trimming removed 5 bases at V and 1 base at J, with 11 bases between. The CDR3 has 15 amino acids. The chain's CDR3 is CASSGGPGTNEKLFF. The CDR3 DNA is TGTGCCAGTAGTGGCGGGCCTGGAACTAATGAAAAACTGTTTTTT.

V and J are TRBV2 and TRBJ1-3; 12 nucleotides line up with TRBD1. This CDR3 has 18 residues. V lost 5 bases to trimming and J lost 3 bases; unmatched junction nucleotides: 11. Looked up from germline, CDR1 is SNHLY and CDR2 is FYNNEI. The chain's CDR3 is CASSSVGDRGRNGNTIYF. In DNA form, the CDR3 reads TGTGCCAGCAGTTCTGTCGGGGACAGGGGGCGAAATGGAAACACCATATATTTT.

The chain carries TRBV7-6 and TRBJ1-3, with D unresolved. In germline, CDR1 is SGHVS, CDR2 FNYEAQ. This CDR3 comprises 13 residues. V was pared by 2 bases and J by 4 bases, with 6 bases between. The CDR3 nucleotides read TGTGCCAGCAGCTTACACGGGGGAAACACCATATATTTT. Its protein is CASSLHGGNTIYF.

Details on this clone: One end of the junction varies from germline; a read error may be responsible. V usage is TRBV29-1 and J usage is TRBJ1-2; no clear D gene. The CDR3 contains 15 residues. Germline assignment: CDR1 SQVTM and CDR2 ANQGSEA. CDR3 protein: CSVEDWGDGRRGYPF. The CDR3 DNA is TGCAGCGTTGAAGACTGGGGAGACGGCCGGAGAGGCTACCCCTTC.

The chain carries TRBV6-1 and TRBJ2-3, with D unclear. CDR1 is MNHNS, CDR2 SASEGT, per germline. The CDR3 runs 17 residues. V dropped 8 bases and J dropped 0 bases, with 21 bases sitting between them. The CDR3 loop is CASGVDTIPISTDTQYF. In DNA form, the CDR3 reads TGTGCCAGCGGTGTAGACACAATCCCAATTAGCACAGATACGCAGTATTTT.

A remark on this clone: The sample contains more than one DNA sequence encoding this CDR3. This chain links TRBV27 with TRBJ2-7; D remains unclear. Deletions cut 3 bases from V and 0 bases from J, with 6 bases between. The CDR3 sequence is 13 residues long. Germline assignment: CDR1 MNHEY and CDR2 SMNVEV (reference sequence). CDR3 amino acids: CASSFSSSYEQYF. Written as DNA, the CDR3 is TGTGCCAGCAGTTTCTCCAGCTCCTACGAGCAGTACTTC.

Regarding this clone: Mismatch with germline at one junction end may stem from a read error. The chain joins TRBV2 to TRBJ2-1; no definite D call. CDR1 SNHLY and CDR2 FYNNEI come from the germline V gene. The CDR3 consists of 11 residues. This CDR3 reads CAGSERNEQFF. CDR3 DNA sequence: TGTGCCGGCAGTGAGAGGAATGAGCAGTTCTTC.

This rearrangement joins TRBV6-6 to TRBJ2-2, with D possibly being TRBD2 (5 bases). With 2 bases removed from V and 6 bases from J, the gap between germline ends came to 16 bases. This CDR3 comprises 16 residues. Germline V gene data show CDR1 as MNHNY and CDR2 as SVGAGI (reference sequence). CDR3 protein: CASSYTGELLPGELFF. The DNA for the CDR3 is TGTGCCAGCAGTTACACCGGGGAGCTCCTCCCCGGGGAGCTGTTTTTT.

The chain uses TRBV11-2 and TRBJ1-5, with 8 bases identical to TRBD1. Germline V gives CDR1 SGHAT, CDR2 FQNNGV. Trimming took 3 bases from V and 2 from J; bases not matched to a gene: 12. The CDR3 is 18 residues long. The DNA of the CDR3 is TGTGCCAGCAGCTTCATCGTCGACAGGGGAAGGGGCAATCAGCCCCAGCATTTT. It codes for CASSFIVDRGRGNQPQHF.

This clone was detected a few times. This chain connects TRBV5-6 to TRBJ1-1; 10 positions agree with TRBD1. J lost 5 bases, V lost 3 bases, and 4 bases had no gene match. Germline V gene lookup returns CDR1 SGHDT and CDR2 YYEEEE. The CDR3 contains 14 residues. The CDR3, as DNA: TGTGCCAGCAGCTGGACAGGGGGGGATACTGAAGCTTTCTTT. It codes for CASSWTGGDTEAFF.

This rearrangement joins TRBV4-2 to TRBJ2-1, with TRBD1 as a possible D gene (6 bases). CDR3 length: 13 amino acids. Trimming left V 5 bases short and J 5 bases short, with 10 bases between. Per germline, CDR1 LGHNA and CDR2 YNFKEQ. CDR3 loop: CASSDQGNNEQFF. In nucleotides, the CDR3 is TGTGCCAGCAGCGATCAGGGGAACAATGAGCAGTTCTTC.

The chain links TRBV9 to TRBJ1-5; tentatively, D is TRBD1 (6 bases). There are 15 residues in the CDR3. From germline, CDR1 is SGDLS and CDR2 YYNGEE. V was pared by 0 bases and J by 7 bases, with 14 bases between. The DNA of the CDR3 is TGTGCCAGCAGCGTAGGAGGGGGGGGAGGACAGCCCCAGCATTTT. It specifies CASSVGGGGGQPQHF.

Here the CDR3 reads CASSLGRNYEQYF. CDR3 DNA sequence: TGTGCCAGCAGTCTTGGCAGGAACTACGAGCAGTACTTC. The chain recombines TRBV6-5 with TRBJ2-7, with D hard to call. The CDR3 consists of 13 residues. Trimming removed 5 bases from V and 3 bases from J, with 11 bases in between. CDR1 and CDR2 (germline): MNHEY, SVGAGI.